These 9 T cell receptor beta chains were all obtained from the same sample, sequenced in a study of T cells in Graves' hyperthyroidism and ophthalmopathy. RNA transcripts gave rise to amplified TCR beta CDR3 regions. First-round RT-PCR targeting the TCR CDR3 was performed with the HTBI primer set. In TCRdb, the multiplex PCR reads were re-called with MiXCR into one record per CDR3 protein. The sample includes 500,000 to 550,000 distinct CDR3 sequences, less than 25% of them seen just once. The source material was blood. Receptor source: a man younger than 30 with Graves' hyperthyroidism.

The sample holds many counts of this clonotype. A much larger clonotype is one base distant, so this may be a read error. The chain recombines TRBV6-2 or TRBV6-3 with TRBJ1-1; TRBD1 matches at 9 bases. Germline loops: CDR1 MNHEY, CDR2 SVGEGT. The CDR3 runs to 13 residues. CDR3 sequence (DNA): TGTGCCAGCACCTTAACAGGGGGCACTGAAGCTCTCTTT. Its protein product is CASTLTGGTEALF.

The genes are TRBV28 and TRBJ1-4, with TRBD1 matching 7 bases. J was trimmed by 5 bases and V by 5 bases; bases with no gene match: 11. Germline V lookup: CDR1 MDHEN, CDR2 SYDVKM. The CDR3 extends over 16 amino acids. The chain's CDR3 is CASSPLLTGQNEKLFF. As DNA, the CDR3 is TGTGCCAGCAGTCCACTCCTAACGGGACAGAATGAAAAACTGTTTTTT.

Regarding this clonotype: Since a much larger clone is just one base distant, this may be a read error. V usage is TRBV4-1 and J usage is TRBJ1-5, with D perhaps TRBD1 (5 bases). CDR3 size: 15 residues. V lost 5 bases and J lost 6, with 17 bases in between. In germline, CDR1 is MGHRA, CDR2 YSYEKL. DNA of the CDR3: TGCGCCAGCAGCTACCGGGACGCCGTGCGTCAGCCCCAGCATTTT. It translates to CASSYRDAVRQPQHF.

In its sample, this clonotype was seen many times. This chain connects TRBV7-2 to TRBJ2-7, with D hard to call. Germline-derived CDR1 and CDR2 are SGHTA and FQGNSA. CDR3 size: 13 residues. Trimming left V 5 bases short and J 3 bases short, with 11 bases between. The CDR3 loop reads CASSPRLYYEQYF. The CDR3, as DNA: TGTGCCAGCAGCCCCCGATTGTACTACGAGCAGTACTTC.

The CDR3 nucleotides are TGTGCCAGCAGTTTGTGGCAGGTCATGAACACTGAAGCTTTCTTT. This codes for CASSLWQVMNTEAFF. The rearrangement joins TRBV12-3 or TRBV12-4 to TRBJ1-1; no definite D call. The V end lost 3 bases, the J end lost 0 bases, and 11 bases lay between the germline ends. This CDR3 is built from 15 residues.

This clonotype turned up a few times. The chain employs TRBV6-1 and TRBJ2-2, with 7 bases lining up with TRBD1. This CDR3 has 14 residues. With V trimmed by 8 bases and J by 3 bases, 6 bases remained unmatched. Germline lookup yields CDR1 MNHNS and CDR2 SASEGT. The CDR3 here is CASATGADTGELFF. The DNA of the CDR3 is TGTGCCAGCGCTACAGGGGCGGACACCGGGGAGCTGTTTTTT.

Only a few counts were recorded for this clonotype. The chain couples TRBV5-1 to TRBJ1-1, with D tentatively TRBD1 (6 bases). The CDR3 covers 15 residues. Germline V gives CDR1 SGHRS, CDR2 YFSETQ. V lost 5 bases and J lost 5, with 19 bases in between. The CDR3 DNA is TGCGCCAGCAGTAGGGCGGGGGGGGCTACGACTGAAGCTTTCTTT. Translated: CASSRAGGATTEAFF.

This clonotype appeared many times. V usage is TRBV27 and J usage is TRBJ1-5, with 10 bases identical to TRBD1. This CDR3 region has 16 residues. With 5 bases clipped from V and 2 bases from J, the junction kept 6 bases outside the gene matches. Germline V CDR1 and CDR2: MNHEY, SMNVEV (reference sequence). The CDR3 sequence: CASSPFGTGGNQPQHF. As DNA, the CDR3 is TGTGCCAGCAGTCCTTTTGGGACAGGGGGCAATCAGCCCCAGCATTTT.

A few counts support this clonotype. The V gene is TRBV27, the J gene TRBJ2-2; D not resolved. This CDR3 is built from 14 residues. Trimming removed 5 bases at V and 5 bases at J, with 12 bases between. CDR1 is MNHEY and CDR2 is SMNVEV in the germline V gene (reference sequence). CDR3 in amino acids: CASSTHLSTGELFF. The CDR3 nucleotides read TGTGCCAGCAGTACCCATCTAAGTACCGGGGAGCTGTTTTTT.